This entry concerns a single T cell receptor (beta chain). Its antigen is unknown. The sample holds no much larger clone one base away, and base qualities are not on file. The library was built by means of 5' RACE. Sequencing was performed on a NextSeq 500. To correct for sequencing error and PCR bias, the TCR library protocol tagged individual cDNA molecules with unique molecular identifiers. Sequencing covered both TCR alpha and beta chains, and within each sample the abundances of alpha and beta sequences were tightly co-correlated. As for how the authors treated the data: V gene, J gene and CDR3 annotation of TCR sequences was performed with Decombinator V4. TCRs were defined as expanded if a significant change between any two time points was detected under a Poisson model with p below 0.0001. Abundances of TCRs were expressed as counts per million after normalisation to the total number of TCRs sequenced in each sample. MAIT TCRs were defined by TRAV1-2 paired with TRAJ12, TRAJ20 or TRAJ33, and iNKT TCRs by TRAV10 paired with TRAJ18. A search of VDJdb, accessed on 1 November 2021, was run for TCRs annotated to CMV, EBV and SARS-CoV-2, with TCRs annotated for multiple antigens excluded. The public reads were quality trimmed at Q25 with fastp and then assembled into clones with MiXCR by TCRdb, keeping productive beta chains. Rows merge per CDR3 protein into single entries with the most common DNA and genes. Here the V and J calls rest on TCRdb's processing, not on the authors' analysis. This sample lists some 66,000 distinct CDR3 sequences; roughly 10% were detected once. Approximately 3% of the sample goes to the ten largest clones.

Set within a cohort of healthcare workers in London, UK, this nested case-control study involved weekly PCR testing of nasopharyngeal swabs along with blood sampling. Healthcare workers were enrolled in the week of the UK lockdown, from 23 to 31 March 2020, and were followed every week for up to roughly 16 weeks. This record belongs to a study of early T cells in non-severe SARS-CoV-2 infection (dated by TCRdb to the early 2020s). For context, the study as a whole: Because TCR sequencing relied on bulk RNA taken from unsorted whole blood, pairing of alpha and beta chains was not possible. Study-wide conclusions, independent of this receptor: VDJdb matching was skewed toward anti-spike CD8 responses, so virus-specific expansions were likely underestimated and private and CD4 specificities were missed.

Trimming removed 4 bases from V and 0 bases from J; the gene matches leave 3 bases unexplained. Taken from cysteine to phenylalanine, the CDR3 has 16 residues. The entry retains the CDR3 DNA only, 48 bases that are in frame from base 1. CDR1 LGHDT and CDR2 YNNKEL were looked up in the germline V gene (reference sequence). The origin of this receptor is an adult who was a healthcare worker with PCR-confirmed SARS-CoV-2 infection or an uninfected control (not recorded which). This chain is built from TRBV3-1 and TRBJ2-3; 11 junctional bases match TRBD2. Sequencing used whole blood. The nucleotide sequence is TGTGCCAGCAGCCCGACTAGCGGGACTAGCACAGATACGCAGTATTTT. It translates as CASSPTSGTSTDTQYF.